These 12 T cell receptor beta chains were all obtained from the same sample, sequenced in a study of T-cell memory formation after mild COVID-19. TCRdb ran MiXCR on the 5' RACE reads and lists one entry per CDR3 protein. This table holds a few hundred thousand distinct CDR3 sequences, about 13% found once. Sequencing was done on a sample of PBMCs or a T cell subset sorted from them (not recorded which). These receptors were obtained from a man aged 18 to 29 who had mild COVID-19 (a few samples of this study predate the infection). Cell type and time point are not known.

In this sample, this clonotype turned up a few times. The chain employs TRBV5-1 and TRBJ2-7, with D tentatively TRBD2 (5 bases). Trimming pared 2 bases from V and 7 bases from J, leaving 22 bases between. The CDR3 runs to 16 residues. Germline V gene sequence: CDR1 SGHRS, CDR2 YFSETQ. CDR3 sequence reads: CASSFRPEALPGEQYF. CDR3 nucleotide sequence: TGCGCCAGCAGCTTTAGGCCAGAGGCCTTACCGGGGGAGCAGTACTTC. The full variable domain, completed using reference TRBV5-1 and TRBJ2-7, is KAGVTQTPRYLIKTRGQQVTLSCSPISGHRSVSWYQQTPGQGLQFLFEYFSETQRNKGNFPGRFSGRQFSNSRSEMNVSTLELGDSALYLCASSFRPEALPGEQYFGPGTRLTVT.

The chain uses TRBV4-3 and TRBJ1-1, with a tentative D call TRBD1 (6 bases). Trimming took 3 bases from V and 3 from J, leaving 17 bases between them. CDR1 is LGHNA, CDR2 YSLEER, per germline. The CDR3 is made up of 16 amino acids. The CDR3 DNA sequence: TGCGCCAGCAGCCAGTCACCAGGGGAATGGGACACTGAAGCTTTCTTT. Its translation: CASSQSPGEWDTEAFF.

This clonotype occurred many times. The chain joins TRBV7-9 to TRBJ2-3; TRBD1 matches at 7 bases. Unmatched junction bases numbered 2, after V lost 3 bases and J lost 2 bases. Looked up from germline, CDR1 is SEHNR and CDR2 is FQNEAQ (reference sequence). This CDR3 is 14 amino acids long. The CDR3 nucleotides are TGTGCCAGCAGCTTTACAGGGGTCACAGATACGCAGTATTTT. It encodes CASSFTGVTDTQYF.

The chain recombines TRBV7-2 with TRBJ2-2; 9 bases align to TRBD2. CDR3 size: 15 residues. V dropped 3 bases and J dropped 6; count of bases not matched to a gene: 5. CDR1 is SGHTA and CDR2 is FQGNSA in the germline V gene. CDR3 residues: CASSFSGGGAGELFF. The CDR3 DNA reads TGTGCCAGCAGCTTTAGCGGGGGCGGCGCCGGGGAGCTGTTTTTT.

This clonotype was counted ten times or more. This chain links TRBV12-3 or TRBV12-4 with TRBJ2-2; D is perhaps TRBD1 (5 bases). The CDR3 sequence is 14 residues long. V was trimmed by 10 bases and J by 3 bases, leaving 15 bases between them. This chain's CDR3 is CATFSGPYTGELFF. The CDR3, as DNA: TGTGCCACCTTTTCAGGGCCCTACACCGGGGAGCTGTTTTTT.

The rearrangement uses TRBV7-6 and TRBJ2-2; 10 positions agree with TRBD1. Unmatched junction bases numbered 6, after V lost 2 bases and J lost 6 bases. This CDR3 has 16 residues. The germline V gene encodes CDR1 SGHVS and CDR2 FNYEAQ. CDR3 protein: CASSLWDRGVPGELFF. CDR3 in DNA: TGTGCCAGCAGCTTATGGGACAGGGGTGTGCCCGGGGAGCTGTTTTTT. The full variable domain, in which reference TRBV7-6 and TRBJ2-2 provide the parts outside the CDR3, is GAGVSQSPRYKVTKRGQDVALRCDPISGHVSLYWYRQALGQGPEFLTYFNYEAQQDKSGLPNDRFSAERPEGSISTLTIQRTEQRDSAMYRCASSLWDRGVPGELFFGEGSRLTVL.

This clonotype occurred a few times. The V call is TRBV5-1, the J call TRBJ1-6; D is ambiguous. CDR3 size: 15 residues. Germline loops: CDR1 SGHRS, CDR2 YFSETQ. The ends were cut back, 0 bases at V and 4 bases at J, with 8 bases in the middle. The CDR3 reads CASSLGQNYNSPLHF. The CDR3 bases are TGCGCCAGCAGCTTGGGGCAGAATTATAATTCACCCCTCCACTTT.

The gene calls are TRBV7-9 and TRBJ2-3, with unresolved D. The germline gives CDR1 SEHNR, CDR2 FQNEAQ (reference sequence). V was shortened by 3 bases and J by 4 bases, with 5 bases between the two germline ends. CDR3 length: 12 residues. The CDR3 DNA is TGTGCCAGCAGCTTTGGGCCAGATACGCAGTATTTT. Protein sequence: CASSFGPDTQYF.

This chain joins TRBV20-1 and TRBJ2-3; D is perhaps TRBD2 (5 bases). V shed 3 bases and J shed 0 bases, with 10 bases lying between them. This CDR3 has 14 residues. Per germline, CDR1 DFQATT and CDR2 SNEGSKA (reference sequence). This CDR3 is CSASRAGSTDTQYF. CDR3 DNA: TGCAGTGCTAGTAGGGCGGGTAGCACAGATACGCAGTATTTT.

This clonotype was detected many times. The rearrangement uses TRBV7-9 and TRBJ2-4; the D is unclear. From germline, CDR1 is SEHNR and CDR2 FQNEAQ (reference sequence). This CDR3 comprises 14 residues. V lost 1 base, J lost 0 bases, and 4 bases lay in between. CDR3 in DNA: TGTGCCAGCAGCTTAGGGACAGCCAAAAACATTCAGTACTTC. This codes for CASSLGTAKNIQYF.

In DNA, the CDR3 is TGCAGCGGTGGGGGAGGAGAGGCTGGTTATGGCTACACCTTC. Amino acids: CSGGGGEAGYGYTF. V usage is TRBV29-1 and J usage is TRBJ1-2; D is perhaps TRBD1 (5 bases). Germline V gene data show CDR1 as SQVTM and CDR2 as ANQGSEA. V lost 7 bases to trimming and J lost 5 bases, with 20 bases between them. The CDR3 sequence is 14 residues long.

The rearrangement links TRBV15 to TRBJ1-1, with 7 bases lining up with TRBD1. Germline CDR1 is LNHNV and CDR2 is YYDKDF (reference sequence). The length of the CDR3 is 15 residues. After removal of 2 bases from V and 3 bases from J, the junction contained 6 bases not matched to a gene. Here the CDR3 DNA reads TGTGCCACCAGCAGATCCCAGGGGGGGGACACTGAAGCTTTCTTT. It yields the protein CATSRSQGGDTEAFF.